The clone carrying this T cell receptor (beta chain) was seen at least ten times. Its antigen is not identified. Germline CDR1 is SGHTA and CDR2 is FQGNSA. This CDR3 comprises 14 residues. Trimming shortened V by 1 base and J by 1 base, and 8 bases separated the two germline ends. The hyperthyroidism patients, aged 18 to 65, had been newly diagnosed, with under 2 months' duration. The authors amplified TCR beta CDR3 regions from RNA transcripts. Following a first-round RT-PCR that used HTBI primers, a second-round multiplex PCR was carried out. TCRdb recomputed calls from the multiplex PCR reads with MiXCR, one row per CDR3 protein. The sample includes a few hundred thousand distinct CDR3 sequences, roughly 39% of them seen just once. The data originate from a study of Graves' ophthalmopathy and Graves' hyperthyroidism. Notes on the study in general: Most clonotypes expanded in thyroid above 0.001 frequency were present in blood too.

This chain connects TRBV7-2 to TRBJ2-7; D unresolved. The sequenced sample consisted of peripheral blood or thyroid tissue (not recorded which). The origin of this receptor is an adult man with Graves' hyperthyroidism. The CDR3 DNA is TGTGCCAGCAGCTTAGATAACCTATCCTACGAGCAGTACTTC. Translated: CASSLDNLSYEQYF.